These 5 T cell receptor beta chains were all obtained from the same sample, sequenced in a study of T cells and Merkel cell carcinoma outcomes. The repertoire was sequenced with immunoSEQ multiplex PCR; TCRdb's copy has only in-frame clones and lacks some. The sample has 3,500 to 4,000 clones; over 80% are singletons. The source material was tumor tissue from Merkel cell carcinoma. These receptors all come from a human donor with Merkel cell carcinoma.

This clone was found once. The chain links TRBV14 to TRBJ1-2, with a possible D match to TRBD1 (5 bases). This CDR3 is 15 amino acids long. The germline CDR1 and CDR2 sequences are SGHDN and FVKESK. Trimming left V 0 bases short and J 2 bases short, with 10 bases between. This chain's CDR3 is CASSQEVGQNYGYTF. For the CDR3, the DNA is TGTGCCAGCAGCCAAGAAGTTGGACAAAACTATGGCTACACCTTC.

The chain has TRBV10-3 and TRBJ2-3; D perhaps matches TRBD2 (6 bases). In germline, CDR1 is ENHRY, CDR2 SYGVKD. V shed 4 bases and J shed 5 bases, with 10 bases lying between them. CDR3 size: 13 residues. The chain's CDR3 is CAISGGLLDTQYF. The CDR3 bases are TGTGCCATCAGTGGGGGACTGTTAGATACGCAGTATTTT.

Only one count was recorded for this clone. J is TRBJ1-1 and V is TRBV5-1, with D unresolved. CDR1 SGHRS and CDR2 YFSETQ come from the germline V gene. The CDR3 length is 13 residues. V was shortened by 0 bases and J by 4 bases, with 7 bases between the two germline ends. The CDR3 DNA reads as TGCGCCAGCAGCTTGGGGGAGTCCACTGAAGCTTTCTTT. It specifies CASSLGESTEAFF.

V gene TRBV9 combines with J gene TRBJ1-5, with D perhaps TRBD1 (5 bases). CDR1 and CDR2 from the germline V gene are SGDLS and YYNGEE. The CDR3 spans 15 residues. The germline V and J ends were trimmed by 4 bases and 3 bases, with 14 bases remaining between them. The CDR3 region has the DNA TGTGCCAGCAGCCCCGCAGGGATTACCAATCAGCCCCAGCATTTT. Its protein is CASSPAGITNQPQHF. Combining the CDR3 with reference TRBV9 and TRBJ1-5 gives the whole variable domain DSGVTQTPKHLITATGQRVTLRCSPRSGDLSVYWYQQSLDQGLQFLIQYYNGEERAKGNILERFSAQQFPDLHSELNLSSLELGDSALYFCASSPAGITNQPQHFGDGTRLSIL.

The rearrangement uses TRBV18 and TRBJ1-4; D remains unclear. V was clipped by 3 bases and J by 8 bases, with 10 bases between them. The germline gives CDR1 KGHSH, CDR2 LQKENI. The CDR3 has 13 residues. In DNA form, the CDR3 reads TGTGCCAGCTCACCTCGCGGAGTAGAAAAACTGTTTTTT. This encodes CASSPRGVEKLFF.